Sequencing of this T cell receptor (beta chain) was carried out in a study of cytomegalovirus exposure and HLA in healthy donors. Study background: Researchers previously reported finding fewer than 140 million unique TCR beta sequences from roughly 170 million T cells.

PCR was performed using 60 Vbeta and 13 Jbeta primers. Profiled with immunoSEQ multiplex PCR; TCRdb holds only in-frame clones, not every one. This sample has 65,000 to 85,000 clones, with about 81% found just once. CDR1 SGHDN and CDR2 FVKESK come from the germline V gene. CDR3 length: 11 amino acids. Trimming took 8 bases from V and 4 from J, leaving 8 bases between them. The chain combines TRBV14 with TRBJ2-5; TRBD2 might be the D (5 bases). Sequenced sample: PBMCs. The origin of this receptor is a woman aged 45-65 years in good health and CMV-seronegative. CDR3 coding DNA: TGTGCCAGCTCCCGGGGAGAGACCCAGTACTTC. It yields the protein CASSRGETQYF.